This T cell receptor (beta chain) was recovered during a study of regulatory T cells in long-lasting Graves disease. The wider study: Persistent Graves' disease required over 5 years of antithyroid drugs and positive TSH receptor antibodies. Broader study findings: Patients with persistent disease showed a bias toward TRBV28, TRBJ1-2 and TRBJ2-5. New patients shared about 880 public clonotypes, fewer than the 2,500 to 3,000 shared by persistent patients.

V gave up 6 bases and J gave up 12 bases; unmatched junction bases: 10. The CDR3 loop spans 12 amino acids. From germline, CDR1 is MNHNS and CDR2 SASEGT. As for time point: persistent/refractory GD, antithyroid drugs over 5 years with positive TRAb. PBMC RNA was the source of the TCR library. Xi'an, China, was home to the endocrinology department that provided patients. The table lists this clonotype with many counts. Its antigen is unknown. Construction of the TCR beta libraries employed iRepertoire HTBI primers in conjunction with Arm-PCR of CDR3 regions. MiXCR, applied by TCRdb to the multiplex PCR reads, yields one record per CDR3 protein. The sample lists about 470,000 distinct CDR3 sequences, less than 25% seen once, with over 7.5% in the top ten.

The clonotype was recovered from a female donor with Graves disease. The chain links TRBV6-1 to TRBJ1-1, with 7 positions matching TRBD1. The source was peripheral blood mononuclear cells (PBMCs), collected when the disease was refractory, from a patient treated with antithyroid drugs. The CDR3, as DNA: TGTGCCAGCAGCGACAGGGCACGTCCGACTTTCTTT. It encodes CASSDRARPTFF.